A selection of T cell receptor beta chains follows, all from one sample in a study of cytomegalovirus exposure and HLA in healthy donors. The data were produced by immunoSEQ multiplex PCR, yet TCRdb's version contains in-frame clones alone and is incomplete. The data show roughly 200,000 clones, over 65% seen once. The sequenced sample consisted of PBMCs. These receptors came from a man between 18 and 35 years old in good health and CMV-seronegative. Both conserved end residues are part of each CDR3. Each record gives: CDR3 DNA, CDR3 protein, D gene, V gene, J gene, clone size. A D gene is named only where the DNA matches it firmly. Clone size, where shown, is once, few, many, or a class for clones that have expanded.

TGCGCCAGCAGCCGACAGGGATACTACACAGATACGCAGTATTTT	CASSRQGYYTDTQYF	TRBD1	TRBV5-1	TRBJ2-3	few
TGCGCCAGCAGCCCGAGGACTAGCGGCGATGAGCAGTTCTTC	CASSPRTSGDEQFF	TRBD2	TRBV4-1	TRBJ2-1	.
TGTGCCAGCAGCCTTGGGCCCTCAAGCTCCTACGAGCAGTACTTC	CASSLGPSSSYEQYF	.	TRBV9	TRBJ2-7	.
TGTGCCAGCAGTTTGGGGCGCTCAGCCAAAAACATTCAGTACTTC	CASSLGRSAKNIQYF	.	TRBV28	TRBJ2-4	.
TGTGCCAGCAGCTTAGCGCCCAGGGATTTTGGCGGGGAGCTGTTTTTT	CASSLAPRDFGGELFF	.	TRBV7-6	TRBJ2-2	once
TGTGCCAGCAGGCGGGAGGAGCAGTACTTC	CASRREEQYF	TRBD2	TRBV2	TRBJ2-7	.
TGTGCCAGCGAAAGGACTAGCAGCTACGAGCAGTACTTC	CASERTSSYEQYF	TRBD2	TRBV2	TRBJ2-7	once
TGTGCCAGCTCAATCCGGGACTACGACTCTGGGGCCAACGTCCTGACTTTC	CASSIRDYDSGANVLTF	TRBD2	TRBV18	TRBJ2-6	once
TGTGCCAGCAGCGCCCGCGCGGATAGCAATCAGCCCCAGCATTTT	CASSARADSNQPQHF	.	TRBV6-4	TRBJ1-5	.
TGTGCCAGCAGTAGGCGACAGTGGGACACTGAAGCTTTCTTT	CASSRRQWDTEAFF	.	TRBV2	TRBJ1-1	.
TGTGCCAGTAGTCCAGGGGTAACAGGGGGGACCTACGAGCAGTACTTC	CASSPGVTGGTYEQYF	TRBD1	TRBV19	TRBJ2-7	.
TGTGCCAGTAGTCTGCCCGGGAGAGGAGCCCATGAGCAGTTCTTC	CASSLPGRGAHEQFF	.	TRBV19	TRBJ2-1	.
TGTGCCAGCAGCTTAGTTGGGGGGACCAATGAGCAGTTCTTC	CASSLVGGTNEQFF	.	TRBV11-2	TRBJ2-1	.
TGTGCCAGCAGCTTGGTACAGGGGGCGGGTCAGCCCCAGCATTTT	CASSLVQGAGQPQHF	TRBD1	TRBV5-5	TRBJ1-5	few
TGTGCCAGGACTGAAGATGCGGGAGGCGAAGCTTTCTTT	CARTEDAGGEAFF	.	TRBV5-8	TRBJ1-1	.
TGTGCCAGCACCCCGGGGACAGATACGCAGTATTTT	CASTPGTDTQYF	.	TRBV28	TRBJ2-3	.
TGTGCCAGCAGCCGATCAGGGTCCCCGGAAAAACTGTTTTTT	CASSRSGSPEKLFF	.	TRBV5-4	TRBJ1-4	.
TGTGCCAGCAGCAACCGACTAGCGGGGACCACAGATACGCAGTATTTT	CASSNRLAGTTDTQYF	TRBD2	TRBV5-4	TRBJ2-3	once
TGTGCCACCAGCAGTTATAGCAATCAGCCCCAGCATTTT	CATSSYSNQPQHF	.	TRBV15	TRBJ1-5	.
TGTGCCATCAGAGGACAGGGGGCCACAGATACGCAGTATTTT	CAIRGQGATDTQYF	TRBD1	TRBV10-3	TRBJ2-3	.
TGTGCCAGCAGTGAATATGGGGCAGCTACGTCCAATGGTGAAGCTTTCTTT	CASSEYGAATSNGEAFF	.	TRBV25-1	TRBJ1-1	.
TGTGCCAGCAGTTCAACAGGGAAGGGGGACTACGAGCAGTACTTC	CASSSTGKGDYEQYF	.	TRBV28	TRBJ2-7	.
TGTGCCAGCAGTTACTCGTTGCCTAGTCCCACCGGGGAGCTGTTTTTT	CASSYSLPSPTGELFF	.	TRBV6-5	TRBJ2-2	.
TGTGCCAGTAGAAATGGGGGAGGGACACCTGAAGCTTTCTTT	CASRNGGGTPEAFF	.	TRBV19	TRBJ1-1	.
TGTGCCAGCAGTACAGCTACAGGGGTCGTTCAGCCCCAGCATTTT	CASSTATGVVQPQHF	TRBD1	TRBV28	TRBJ1-5	.
TGCGCCAGCAGCCGAGCTCAATACGGGACAGATACGCAGTATTTT	CASSRAQYGTDTQYF	.	TRBV5-1	TRBJ2-3	.
TGTGCCAGCAGTTTCCCAGGGCTAACCTCCGAGCAGTACTTC	CASSFPGLTSEQYF	.	TRBV27	TRBJ2-7	.
TGTGCCTGGAGGGAGGTCAGCGGGAGAGTGTACGAGCAGTACTTC	CAWREVSGRVYEQYF	TRBD2	TRBV30	TRBJ2-7	.
TGTGCCAGCAGTCCTAGGCCGAAGTCGACTAGTTTGTTCCATTCAGGAGTAACAGATACGCAGTATTTT	CASSPRPKSTSLFHSGVTDTQYF	.	TRBV28	TRBJ2-3	.
TGCGCCAGCAGTGCTACAGTTGGAGAGCAGTACTTC	CASSATVGEQYF	.	TRBV10-1	TRBJ2-7	.
TGTGCCAGCAGTTTGGGAGCGGGAGCCACCGGGGAGCTGTTTTTT	CASSLGAGATGELFF	TRBD2	TRBV6-5	TRBJ2-2	.
TGTGCCAGCAGCCGGGGAGGGTTCGAGCAGTACTTC	CASSRGGFEQYF	TRBD2	TRBV28	TRBJ2-7	.
TGTGCCAGCAGTGAAGGCACAGGGGTTGGTAATGAGCAGTTCTTC	CASSEGTGVGNEQFF	TRBD1	TRBV6-1	TRBJ2-1	.
TGTGCCAGCAGCTTAACGGGTCCGGGTAGCGGGAGGCAAGAAGAGACCCAGTACTTC	CASSLTGPGSGRQEETQYF	TRBD2	TRBV7-3	TRBJ2-5	few
TGTGCCAGTAGTATTCGCGGGGCACAAAGAACAGATACGCAGTATTTT	CASSIRGAQRTDTQYF	.	TRBV19	TRBJ2-3	.
TGTGCCAGCAGTGCCACAGGGGGCAACACTGAAGCTTTCTTT	CASSATGGNTEAFF	TRBD1	TRBV28	TRBJ1-1	.
TGTGCCAACCTGACAGGGACGATGAACACTGAAGCTTTCTTT	CANLTGTMNTEAFF	TRBD1	TRBV6-1	TRBJ1-1	.
TGTGCCAGCAGCTTGGCGGGGGGGGGCACAGATACGCAGTATTTT	CASSLAGGGTDTQYF	TRBD2	TRBV5-4	TRBJ2-3	.
TGTGCCAGCAGTTCTCAGGGGAAAAACATTCAGTACTTC	CASSSQGKNIQYF	.	TRBV27	TRBJ2-4	.
TGTGCCAGTAGTAGAGGGCCGAATAATGAAAAACTGTTTTTT	CASSRGPNNEKLFF	.	TRBV19	TRBJ1-4	few
TGTGCCAGCAGCTTAGGCCTAGTGGGAGAGACCCAGTACTTC	CASSLGLVGETQYF	.	TRBV11-2	TRBJ2-5	.
TGTGCCAGCAGCCCGGGGACAGGGAAAGAGACCCAGTACTTC	CASSPGTGKETQYF	TRBD1	TRBV7-8	TRBJ2-5	.
TGTGCCAGCAGTCTCAACGACAGGGCCGAGCAGTACTTC	CASSLNDRAEQYF	TRBD1	TRBV6-5	TRBJ2-7	.
TGTGCCAGCAGCTTAGAATGGGGCAGGGTAACCGAGACCCAGTACTTC	CASSLEWGRVTETQYF	.	TRBV13	TRBJ2-5	.
TGTGCCAGCAGTTACTCGACAAACTATGGCTACACCTTC	CASSYSTNYGYTF	.	TRBV6-5	TRBJ1-2	few
TGCGCCAGCAGCTTGGTGGTACAGGGATCTGAAGCTTTCTTT	CASSLVVQGSEAFF	.	TRBV5-1	TRBJ1-1	.
TGTGCCAGCAGCTTAGGGGACAGCTACGAGCAGTACTTC	CASSLGDSYEQYF	TRBD1	TRBV11-3	TRBJ2-7	.
TGTGCCAGCAGCCCCTTGGGAGGCTCCTACAATGAGCAGTTCTTC	CASSPLGGSYNEQFF	.	TRBV25-1	TRBJ2-1	.
TGCGCCAGCAGCATCGGACAGGGAGATTCCAATGAGCAGTTCTTC	CASSIGQGDSNEQFF	TRBD1	TRBV5-1	TRBJ2-1	.
TGTGCCAGCAGTCGCCCAGGAGGCGAGCAGTTCTTC	CASSRPGGEQFF	.	TRBV2	TRBJ2-1	few
TGCACCAGCAGCCAAGATTCGTCTAGCCGCCTTAAAGGGGATACGCAGTATTTT	CTSSQDSSSRLKGDTQYF	.	TRBV1	TRBJ2-3	.
TGTGCCAGCAGCACGGGACAGGGCTATGGCTACACCTTC	CASSTGQGYGYTF	TRBD1	TRBV9	TRBJ1-2	.
TGCGCCAGCAGCCGCGCCTTAGCGGCGATACAAGAGACCCAGTACTTC	CASSRALAAIQETQYF	.	TRBV5-1	TRBJ2-5	.
TGTGCCACCCGGGACAGGGATCAGCCCCAGCATTTT	CATRDRDQPQHF	TRBD1	TRBV10-3	TRBJ1-5	.